These 6 T cell receptor beta chains originate from one sample sequenced in a study of cytomegalovirus exposure and HLA in healthy donors. It was with 60 Vbeta and 13 Jbeta primers that the PCR ran. TCRdb's copy holds only in-frame clones and misses some; the assay was immunoSEQ multiplex PCR. This repertoire includes around 75,000 clones. Input material: PBMCs. Every receptor here comes from a boy between 5 and 17 years old in good health and CMV-seronegative.

The chain links TRBV7-3 to TRBJ2-2; possible D gene TRBD2, 5 bases. CDR1 and CDR2 from the germline V gene are SGHTA and FQGTGA. Between the trimmed V and J ends, which lost 4 bases and 6 bases, there was a span of 12 bases. This CDR3 contains 14 residues. The CDR3 coding sequence is TGTGCCAGCAGCTCCCAGCCGGGGTCCGGGGAGCTGTTTTTT. Its translation: CASSSQPGSGELFF.

This sequence joins TRBV6-5 and TRBJ1-4, with TRBD1 as a possible D gene (5 bases). In germline, CDR1 is MNHEY, CDR2 SVGAGI. V gave up 5 bases and J gave up 7 bases, with 14 bases separating them. The CDR3 is made up of 14 amino acids. The CDR3 bases are TGTGCCAGCAGTGCTACAGGAATCGGTGAAAAACTGTTTTTT. Protein: CASSATGIGEKLFF.

The chain couples TRBV7-9 to TRBJ1-4; D unresolved. V shed 5 bases and J shed 8 bases, with 12 bases lying between them. Germline CDR1 and CDR2: SEHNR and FQNEAQ (reference sequence). CDR3 length: 13 amino acids. CDR3 in amino acids: CASSRPGREKLFF. The CDR3, as DNA: TGTGCCAGCAGCCGGCCTGGGAGGGAAAAACTGTTTTTT.

The chain employs TRBV7-6 and TRBJ2-1; D might be TRBD1 (6 bases). Between the trimmed V and J ends, which lost 7 bases and 7 bases, there was a span of 26 bases. From germline, CDR1 is SGHVS and CDR2 FNYEAQ. This CDR3 is 17 amino acids long. The DNA of the CDR3 is TGTGCCAGCACCACGGACAGCTGGGAGAGACGGTTGAATGAGCAGTTCTTC. The encoded protein is CASTTDSWERRLNEQFF.

V usage is TRBV4-3 and J usage is TRBJ2-1; D is possibly TRBD1 (8 bases). V lost 4 bases to trimming and J lost 0 bases, with 19 bases between them. There are 18 residues in the CDR3. Germline lookup yields CDR1 LGHNA and CDR2 YSLEER. The CDR3 coding sequence is TGCGCCAGCAGCCCACACAACAGGGGGGGCAGCTCCTACAATGAGCAGTTCTTC. As protein: CASSPHNRGGSSYNEQFF.

This chain joins TRBV5-6 and TRBJ1-5; 8 bases are shared with TRBD1. CDR1 SGHDT and CDR2 YYEEEE come from the germline V gene. V lost 0 bases, J lost 5 bases, and 7 bases stayed unmatched. This CDR3 is built from 16 residues. The CDR3 nucleotides read TGTGCCAGCAGCTTGGGCTCAGGGGGCACGGATCAGCCCCAGCATTTT. Protein product: CASSLGSGGTDQPQHF.